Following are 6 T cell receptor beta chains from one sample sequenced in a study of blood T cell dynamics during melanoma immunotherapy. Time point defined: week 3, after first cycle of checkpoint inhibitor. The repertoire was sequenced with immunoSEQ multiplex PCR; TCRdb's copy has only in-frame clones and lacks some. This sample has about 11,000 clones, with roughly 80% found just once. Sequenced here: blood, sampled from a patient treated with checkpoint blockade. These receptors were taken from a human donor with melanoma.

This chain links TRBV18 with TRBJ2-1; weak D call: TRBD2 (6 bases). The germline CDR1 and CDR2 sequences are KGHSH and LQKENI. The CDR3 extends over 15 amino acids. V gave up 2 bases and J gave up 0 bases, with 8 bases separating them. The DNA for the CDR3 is TGTGCCAGCTCACCAGGTAGCGGCTCCTACAATGAGCAGTTCTTC. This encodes CASSPGSGSYNEQFF.

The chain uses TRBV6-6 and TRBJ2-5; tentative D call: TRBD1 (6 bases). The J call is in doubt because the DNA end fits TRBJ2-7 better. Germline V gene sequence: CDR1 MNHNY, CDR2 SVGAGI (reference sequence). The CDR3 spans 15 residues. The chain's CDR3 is CASSYKRQGPYEQYF. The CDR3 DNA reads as TGTGCCAGCAGTTACAAACGGCAGGGGCCCTACGAGCAGTACTTC.

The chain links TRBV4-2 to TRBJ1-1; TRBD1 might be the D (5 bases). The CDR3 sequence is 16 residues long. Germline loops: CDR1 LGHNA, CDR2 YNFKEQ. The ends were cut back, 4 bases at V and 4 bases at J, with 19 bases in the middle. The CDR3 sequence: CASSRLGAPSGTEAFF. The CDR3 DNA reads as TGTGCCAGCAGCCGTCTCGGGGCCCCATCCGGCACTGAAGCTTTCTTT.

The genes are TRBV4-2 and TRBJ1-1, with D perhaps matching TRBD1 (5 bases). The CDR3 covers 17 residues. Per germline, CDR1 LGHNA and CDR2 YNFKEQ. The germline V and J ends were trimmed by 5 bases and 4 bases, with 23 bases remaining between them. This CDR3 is CASSLEGRRSGITEAFF. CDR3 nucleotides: TGTGCCAGCAGCTTAGAGGGGCGGAGGTCAGGGATCACTGAAGCTTTCTTT.

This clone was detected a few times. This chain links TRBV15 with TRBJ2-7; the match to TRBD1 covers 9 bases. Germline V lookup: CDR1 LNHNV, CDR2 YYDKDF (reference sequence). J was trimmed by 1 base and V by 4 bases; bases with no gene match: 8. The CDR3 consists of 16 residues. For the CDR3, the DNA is TGTGCCACCAGCACTACCGGGACAGGGCCATCCTACGAGCAGTACTTC. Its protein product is CATSTTGTGPSYEQYF. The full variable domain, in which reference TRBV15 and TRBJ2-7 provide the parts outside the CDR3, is DAMVIQNPRYQVTQFGKPVTLSCSQTLNHNVMYWYQQKSSQAPKLLFHYYDKDFNNEADTPDNFQSRRPNTSFCFLDIRSPGLGDTAMYLCATSTTGTGPSYEQYFGPGTRLTVT.

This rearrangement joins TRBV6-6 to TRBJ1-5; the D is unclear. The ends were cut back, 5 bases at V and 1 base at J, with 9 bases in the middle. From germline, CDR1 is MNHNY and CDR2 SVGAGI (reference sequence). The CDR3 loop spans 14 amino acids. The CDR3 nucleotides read TGTGCCAGCAGTGACCCGAGGAGCAATCAGCCCCAGCATTTT. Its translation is CASSDPRSNQPQHF.